The source of this TCR beta chain is a study of vaccination and CD4 T cells after COVID-19. With respect to this clonotype: Its antigen is unidentified.

Study-level findings and limits: Spike mono-reactivity was the property of 304 of 307 vaccine-specific clones in convalescent patients.

Treatment of the sample: roughly 10-day PBMC culture with coronavirus spike peptide pools or control peptides (ViraFEST assay). The assay that was used to sequence DNA from cultured CD4+ T cells was the Oncomine TCR Beta short-read assay. TCRdb re-called the PCR reads through MiXCR, storing one row per CDR3 protein. There are about 2,800 distinct CDR3 sequences in the sample; over 25% occur only once, and roughly 63% lies in the top ten. CDR3 length: 17 residues. V lost 6 bases and J lost 3, with 21 bases in between. Germline values: CDR1 SGHNT, CDR2 YENEEA. The source is a human donor who had recovered from COVID-19. The chain recombines TRBV11-3 with TRBJ1-5, with D possibly TRBD1 on 6 matching bases. The sample here was CD4+ T cells from blood, cultured in vitro, taken after SARS-CoV-2 vaccination. CDR3 in amino acids: CASRLEGGQWNNQPQHF. Written as DNA, the CDR3 is TGTGCCAGCAGACTCGAGGGGGGGCAGTGGAACAATCAGCCCCAGCATTTT.